These T cell receptor beta chains were read from a single sample in a study of regulatory T cells in long-lasting Graves disease. TCRdb redid the calling of the multiplex PCR reads with MiXCR, one entry per CDR3 protein. This sample has 250,000 or so distinct CDR3 sequences; more than 15% occur once, and the top ten carry 13% to 15%. The same specimen was also included in a second study, on T cells in Graves' hyperthyroidism and ophthalmopathy.

Sequencing used peripheral blood mononuclear cells (PBMCs), obtained at new diagnosis, from a patient treated with antithyroid drugs. Receptors originate from a woman aged 25 to 39 with Graves disease. The CDR3 runs from the conserved cysteine through the conserved F or W. Fields, in order: clone size, J gene, V gene, D gene, CDR3 DNA, CDR3 protein. D genes are given only for firm matches. Size tells how often a clone was seen (once, few, many) or the class of an expanded clone, and some rows leave it out.

>.|TRBJ2-3|TRBV12-3/TRBV12-4|TRBD2
TGTGCCAGCAGTTTTGCGGGGGGTCGGGATACGCAGTATTTT
CASSFAGGRDTQYF
>.|TRBJ2-7|TRBV15|TRBD2
TGTGCCACCAGCAGAGATTCCCTCAGTAGCGGGACCTACGAGCAGTACTTC
CATSRDSLSSGTYEQYF
>.|TRBJ1-5|TRBV12-3/TRBV12-4|.
TGTGCCAGCAGTTTAGGGGTGGTTAGCAATCAGCCCCGGCATTTT
CASSLGVVSNQPRHF
>.|TRBJ2-1|TRBV5-1|TRBD2
TGCGCCAGCAGTGGGACTAGCGGCAACAATGAGCAGTTCTTC
CASSGTSGNNEQFF
>many|TRBJ1-5|TRBV5-5|.
TGCGCCAGCAGCTTGTGGGGGGATCAGCCCCAGCATTTT
CASSLWGDQPQHF
>many|TRBJ1-1|TRBV4-1|.
TGCGCCAGCAGCCAAGAAGGATCCGAAAACACTGAAGCTTTCTTT
CASSQEGSENTEAFF
>once|TRBJ2-7|TRBV20-1|TRBD2
TGCAGTGCTAATCCCTGGACTAGCGGGGGGGTCAGCTCCTACGAGCAGTACTTC
CSANPWTSGGVSSYEQYF
>many|TRBJ1-1|TRBV6-1|.
TGTGCCAGCAGCTCCAGCAGGGCCACTGAAGCTTTCTTT
CASSSSRATEAFF
>many|TRBJ2-7|TRBV12-5|.
TGTGCTAGTGGTTTGGTACTTGGGACATCGCGATCAGCTACGCAGCAGTACTTC
CASGLVLGTSRSATQQYF
>many|TRBJ1-1|TRBV12-3/TRBV12-4|.
TGTGCCAGCAGTTTTGGCGGAAACACTGAAGCTTTCTTT
CASSFGGNTEAFF
>.|TRBJ2-5|TRBV19|.
TGTGCCAGTAGTACAGATCTTCGGCCCCAGGAGACCCAGTACTTC
CASSTDLRPQETQYF
>many|TRBJ2-2|TRBV20-1|TRBD2
TGCAGTGCTTTAGCGGGGGCGAACACCGGGGAGCTGTTTTTT
CSALAGANTGELFF
>many|TRBJ2-7|TRBV5-6|TRBD1
TGTGCCAGCAGCACCGGGACAGGGTTTTACGAGCAGTACTTC
CASSTGTGFYEQYF
>.|TRBJ2-7|TRBV3-1|TRBD1
TGTGCCAGCAGCTCAAGGGGGACAGGTCCCTACGAGCAGTACTTC
CASSSRGTGPYEQYF
>many|TRBJ1-1|TRBV5-1|TRBD1
TGCGCCAGCAGCTTGGGACAGGGGGCGCGGACTTTCTTT
CASSLGQGARTFF
>many|TRBJ1-4|TRBV2|.
TGTGCCAGCATTCAACCGGGACACCTTAATGAAAAACTGTTTTTT
CASIQPGHLNEKLFF
>.|TRBJ2-3|TRBV6-1|TRBD2
TGTGCCAGCAAGCCCGGGAGGCGTGGAGATACGCAGTATTTT
CASKPGRRGDTQYF
>.|TRBJ2-2|TRBV10-1|.
TGCGCCAGCAGTGAGTCCAGGGAAGGCGGGGAGCTGTTTTTT
CASSESREGGELFF
>.|TRBJ2-7|TRBV18|.
TGTGCCAGCTCACCTTCAACAGGGCTTACCTACGAGCAGTACTTC
CASSPSTGLTYEQYF
>many|TRBJ1-1|TRBV11-3|TRBD1
TGTGCCAGCAGCGCTAGGACAGGGCGTGAAGCTTTCTTT
CASSARTGREAFF
>many|TRBJ2-1|TRBV20-1|TRBD1
TGCAGTGCTACGACAGGGGGTAGATCGAATGAGCAGTTCTTC
CSATTGGRSNEQFF
>many|TRBJ2-7|TRBV7-9|.
TGTGCCAGCAGCCCTACGTACCCCCCCGAGCAGTACTTC
CASSPTYPPEQYF
>many|TRBJ2-7|TRBV5-1|TRBD1
TGCGCCAGCAGCTTGTCGCCGGGGACAGGGCCGAACGAGCAGTACTTC
CASSLSPGTGPNEQYF
>many|TRBJ1-1|TRBV7-2|.
TGTGCCAGCAGCTCCCCGCAGGCTTTCACTGAAGCTTTCTTT
CASSSPQAFTEAFF
>many|TRBJ1-5|TRBV7-9|.
TGTGCCAGCAGCCCCTCGGATCAGCCCCAGCATTTT
CASSPSDQPQHF
>many|TRBJ2-7|TRBV6-5|.
TGTGCCAGCAGTTACCGGGGAGGGGGCGAGCAGTACTTC
CASSYRGGGEQYF
>many|TRBJ1-1|TRBV6-1|.
TGTGCCAGCACTACGGACGGAAACACTGAAGCTTTCTTT
CASTTDGNTEAFF
>few|TRBJ1-2|TRBV4-2|.
TGTGCCAGCAGCCAAGATCCGCAGGGTGATGGCTACACCTTC
CASSQDPQGDGYTF
>.|TRBJ1-2|TRBV6-2/TRBV6-3|.
TGTGCCAGCAGTTACGATGTATATGGCTACACCTTC
CASSYDVYGYTF
>many|TRBJ1-5|TRBV27|TRBD1
TGTGCCAGCAGTTTAAAAGGGGGCTCCACACAGCCCCAGCATTTT
CASSLKGGSTQPQHF
>many|TRBJ2-7|TRBV5-1|.
TGCGCCAGCAGCTTACAAGCGGTAGGGACCTACGAGCAGTACTTC
CASSLQAVGTYEQYF
>many|TRBJ2-5|TRBV19|TRBD2
TGTGCCAGTAGTATCCGGCGAAGACTAGCGGGGGACCAAGAGACCCAGTACTTC
CASSIRRRLAGDQETQYF
>.|TRBJ1-3|TRBV2|TRBD1
TGTGCCAGCAGCGAGACAGGGCCAGGAAACACCATATATTTT
CASSETGPGNTIYF
>many|TRBJ1-2|TRBV29-1|TRBD1
TGCAGCACTGGACAGGGCGACTCTGGCTACACCTTC
CSTGQGDSGYTF
>many|TRBJ1-2|TRBV15|.
TGTGCCACCAGCAGAGATCGGACATCTTGGGGCTACACCTTC
CATSRDRTSWGYTF
>.|TRBJ2-1|TRBV5-1|TRBD2
TGCGCCAGCAGCTCTAGCGGGGGGACTTTCGATGAGCAGTTCTTC
CASSSSGGTFDEQFF
>many|TRBJ2-1|TRBV10-1|TRBD2
TGCGCCAGCAGTGAGTCCGGACTAGCGGGGGGGATAGCCTACAATGAGCAGTTCTTC
CASSESGLAGGIAYNEQFF
>.|TRBJ2-3|TRBV5-1|TRBD2
TGCGCCAGCAGCCCGGGGGGGTTCAGGGTAGATACGCAGTATTTT
CASSPGGFRVDTQYF
>few|TRBJ1-2|TRBV14|.
TGTGCCAGCAGCCAAGTGGGGCAGGGGAACTATGGCTACACCTTC
CASSQVGQGNYGYTF
>many|TRBJ1-1|TRBV6-1|TRBD1
TGTGCCAGCAGTCCGCAGGGGGGCAGCACTGAAGCTTTCTTT
CASSPQGGSTEAFF
>many|TRBJ1-5|TRBV20-1|TRBD1
TGCAGTGCTTGGACAGGGGAGAATCAGCCCCAGCATTTT
CSAWTGENQPQHF
>many|TRBJ1-4|TRBV10-3|.
TGTGCCATCAGTAGGGACGCCAATGAAAAACTGTTTTTT
CAISRDANEKLFF
>.|TRBJ1-1|TRBV20-1|.
TGCAGTGCTAGTTGGGAGGTGAACACTGAAGCTTTCTTT
CSASWEVNTEAFF
>many|TRBJ2-1|TRBV27|.
TGTGCCAGCAGAACCGGGGTCGCCTACAATGAGCAGTTCTTC
CASRTGVAYNEQFF
>.|TRBJ1-1|TRBV11-3|.
TGTGCCAGCAGCCCGGCCCGGGACGCCTCCAAGGGAGCTTTCTTT
CASSPARDASKGAFF
>many|TRBJ1-3|TRBV12-3/TRBV12-4|.
TGTGCCAGCAGTTTAGCCACAGCCTCTGGAAACACCATATATTTT
CASSLATASGNTIYF
>many|TRBJ1-1|TRBV6-2/TRBV6-3|.
TGTGCCAGCAGTGATCCCACGTGGGTCACTGAAGCTTTCTTT
CASSDPTWVTEAFF
>many|TRBJ2-3|TRBV6-1|.
TGTGCCAGCAGTGAACCGGGGCTCAGCACAGATACGCAGTATTTT
CASSEPGLSTDTQYF
>many|TRBJ1-6|TRBV12-3/TRBV12-4|.
TGTGCCAGCAGAGATCACCTTTGGAGTTCACCCCTCCACTTT
CASRDHLWSSPLHF
>many|TRBJ2-2|TRBV7-9|.
TGTGCCAGCAGCTTAAAGCCCGGAGGAAACACCGGGGAGCTGTTTTTT
CASSLKPGGNTGELFF